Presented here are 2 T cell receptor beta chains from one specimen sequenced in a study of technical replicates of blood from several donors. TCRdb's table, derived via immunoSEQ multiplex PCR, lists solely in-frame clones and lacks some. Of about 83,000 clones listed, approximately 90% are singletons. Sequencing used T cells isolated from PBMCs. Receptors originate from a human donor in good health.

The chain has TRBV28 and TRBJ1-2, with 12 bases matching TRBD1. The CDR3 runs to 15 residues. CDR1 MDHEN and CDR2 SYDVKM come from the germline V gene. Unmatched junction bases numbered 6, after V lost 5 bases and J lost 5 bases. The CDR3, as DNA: TGTGCCAGCAGTCTCGGGACAGGGGGCGCGTATGGCTACACCTTC. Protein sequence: CASSLGTGGAYGYTF.

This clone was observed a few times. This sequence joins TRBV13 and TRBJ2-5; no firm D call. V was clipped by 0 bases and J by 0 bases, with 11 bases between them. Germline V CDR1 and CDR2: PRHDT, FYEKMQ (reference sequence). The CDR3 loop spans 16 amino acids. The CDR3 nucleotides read TGTGCCAGCAGCTTAGGGTGGAGCCCTAACCAAGAGACCCAGTACTTC. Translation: CASSLGWSPNQETQYF.